This is a list of T cell receptor beta chains from one sample in a study of blood T cell repertoires in COVID-19. Here immunoSEQ multiplex PCR was the method, and the copy in TCRdb shows in-frame clones only, minus some. The repertoire holds 250,000 to 350,000 clones, with approximately 86% as singletons. The specimen sequenced was peripheral blood. The receptor source for this set is an older woman with COVID-19, enrolled during active disease. CDR3s include the opening cysteine and the closing phenylalanine or tryptophan. Each record gives: J gene, D gene, V gene, clone size, CDR3 DNA, CDR3 protein. A D gene is named only where the DNA matches it firmly. A clone size is listed for some rows: how often the clone was seen (once, few, many), or a class if it is expanded.

TRBJ2-5,TRBD1,TRBV3-1/TRBV3-2,NA,TGTGCCAGCGGGACTCCGGGACAGGGGGGAGAGACCCAGTACTTC,CASGTPGQGGETQYF
TRBJ2-7,NA,TRBV24-1,NA,TGTGCCACAGGGGGGGGCGACGAGCAGTACTTC,CATGGGDEQYF
TRBJ2-5,NA,TRBV10-3,NA,TGTGCCATCAGCGGGGGACCCCGTCAAACCCAAGAGACCCAGTACTTC,CAISGGPRQTQETQYF
TRBJ2-3,NA,TRBV6-5,NA,TGTGCCAGCAGCCCCGTCCCGGCAGATACGCAGTATTTT,CASSPVPADTQYF
TRBJ1-3,NA,TRBV6-5,NA,TGTGCCAGCACCCCCTTGAGCTCTGGAAACACCATATATTTT,CASTPLSSGNTIYF
TRBJ1-1,NA,TRBV10-1,few,TGCGCCAGCAGGCAGGGCCCGAACACTGAAGCTTTCTTT,CASRQGPNTEAFF
TRBJ2-7,NA,TRBV5-6,NA,TGTGCCAGCAGCCAGTTGCGGGCCGCAACCTACGAGCAGTACTTC,CASSQLRAATYEQYF
TRBJ2-1,TRBD2,TRBV9,NA,TGTGCCAGCAGCTCTCACATGACTAGCGGAGACCCCTCGCAGTTCTTC,CASSSHMTSGDPSQFF
TRBJ2-1,TRBD1,TRBV11-2,NA,TGTGCCAGCAGCCCCAGGTCGGGACAGGCGTACAATGAGCAGTTCTTC,CASSPRSGQAYNEQFF
TRBJ1-3,TRBD1,TRBV7-2,NA,TGTGCCAGCAGCGTCACAGGGGGCTCAGGAAACACCATATATTTT,CASSVTGGSGNTIYF
TRBJ2-7,NA,TRBV6-5,NA,TGTGCCAGCAGGAGTTACGAGCAGTACTTC,CASRSYEQYF
TRBJ2-2,NA,TRBV3-1/TRBV3-2,NA,TGTGCCAGCAGCCAGTCAGGTACCGGGGAGCTGTTTTTT,CASSQSGTGELFF
TRBJ1-1,NA,TRBV11-2,NA,TGTGCCAGCAGCTTATGGTTGGTGGGGGGGGAGAACACTGAAGCTTTCTTT,CASSLWLVGGENTEAFF
TRBJ1-6,TRBD1,TRBV19,many,TGTGCCAGTAGCCGGTCCGAGACAGGGTTTTCACCCCTCCACTTT,CASSRSETGFSPLHF
TRBJ2-2,TRBD2,TRBV28,once,TGTGCCAGCAGTCTACATACCGGGACTAGCGGGGGGGCCACCGGGGAGCTGTTTTTT,CASSLHTGTSGGATGELFF
TRBJ1-3,TRBD1,TRBV18,NA,TGTGCCAGCTCACCACAGGGGGCCCCTGGAAACACCATATATTTT,CASSPQGAPGNTIYF
TRBJ1-2,NA,TRBV14,NA,TGTGCCAGCAGCCAAGATCGATGGGGGCTCGGCAACTATGGCTACACCTTC,CASSQDRWGLGNYGYTF
TRBJ2-3,NA,TRBV4-1,NA,TGCGCCAGCAGCCAAGATTGGGACTCCGGCACAGATACGCAGTATTTT,CASSQDWDSGTDTQYF
TRBJ1-1,NA,TRBV28,NA,TGTGCCAGCAGTGGGGGGACGGTTGAAGCTTTCTTT,CASSGGTVEAFF
TRBJ2-7,TRBD2,TRBV3-1/TRBV3-2,NA,TGTGCCAGCAGCTCTCTAGCGGGGGCCTACGAGCAGTACTTC,CASSSLAGAYEQYF
TRBJ2-2,TRBD1,TRBV5-1,NA,TGCGCCAGCAGTCAGACAGGGGGCGTTTCCGGGGAGCTGTTTTTT,CASSQTGGVSGELFF
TRBJ2-1,TRBD1,TRBV19,NA,TGTGCCAGTACCCGGACAGGGGGGATGGATGAGCAGTTCTTC,CASTRTGGMDEQFF
TRBJ2-1,TRBD1,TRBV7-2,few,TGTGCCAGCAGCCCTTGGACAGGGCGGAATGAGCAGTTCTTC,CASSPWTGRNEQFF